The 28 T cell receptor beta chains given below trace back to one sample, sequenced in a study of blood T cell repertoires in COVID-19 (TCRdb year 2020). Libraries were made using the immunoSEQ multiplex PCR assay. Imported from immuneACCESS, the table was reduced by TCRdb to in-frame sequences with V and J called. These copies leave out some clones; in studies compared against another copy, an unresolved V gene accounts for under half, and the cause of the remainder is not known. For this sample there are about 160,000 clones; under 90% appear just once. The leading ten clones occupy roughly 8% of the sample. Sequences were obtained from PBMCs or T cells enriched from blood (not recorded which). These receptors all stem from a woman between 45 and 60 years old who had recovered from COVID-19.

This clone showed up just once. The chain carries TRBV5-4 and TRBJ2-3; 13 bases fit TRBD2. There are 15 residues in the CDR3. V dropped 0 bases and J dropped 9; count of bases not matched to a gene: 4. Germline V CDR1 and CDR2: SGHNT, YYREEE (reference sequence). The CDR3 coding sequence is TGTGCCAGCAGCTTGGAACTAGCGGGGGGGCACACGCAGTATTTT. Translation: CASSLELAGGHTQYF.

V gene TRBV7-2 combines with J gene TRBJ1-4; 9 positions agree with TRBD1. J gave up 5 bases and V 0 bases, and 4 bases lay outside the gene matches. This CDR3 contains 16 residues. Per the germline V gene, CDR1 is SGHTA and CDR2 is FQGNSA. CDR3 sequence reads: CASSLAAGTGNEKLFF. CDR3 sequence (DNA): TGTGCCAGCAGCTTAGCTGCGGGGACAGGGAATGAAAAACTGTTTTTT.

This clone appeared a few times. This chain uses TRBV29-1 with TRBJ1-3, with no clear D. The length of the CDR3 is 11 residues. Germline V gene data show CDR1 as SQVTM and CDR2 as ANQGSEA. Trimming shortened V by 7 bases and J by 0 bases, and 4 bases separated the two germline ends. As DNA, the CDR3 is TGCAGCGGAGACTCTGGAAACACCATATATTTT. Amino acids: CSGDSGNTIYF. Drawing the rest from reference TRBV29-1 and TRBJ1-3, the complete variable domain is SAVISQKPSRDICQRGTSLTIQCQVDSQVTMMFWYRQQPGQSLTLIATANQGSEATYESGFVIDKFPISRPNLTFSTLTVSNMSPEDSSIYLCSGDSGNTIYFGEGSWLTVV.

V gene TRBV28 combines with J gene TRBJ2-1; the D gene is possibly TRBD2 (5 bases). The CDR3 runs 13 residues. The germline V gene encodes CDR1 MDHEN and CDR2 SYDVKM. Trimming cost V 6 bases and J 3 bases, with 9 bases left between them. The CDR3 DNA reads as TGTGCCAGCAGCCCCGGACTCTACAATGAGCAGTTCTTC. Translated: CASSPGLYNEQFF.

This chain links TRBV28 with TRBJ1-2; 9 bases line up with TRBD1. J gave up 9 bases and V 6 bases, and 14 bases lay outside the gene matches. Germline lookup yields CDR1 MDHEN and CDR2 SYDVKM. There are 15 residues in the CDR3. CDR3 loop: CASSPMGQGQFSYTF. The DNA for the CDR3 is TGTGCCAGCAGCCCAATGGGACAGGGTCAGTTCAGCTACACCTTC.

This clone appeared a few times. The chain employs TRBV18 and TRBJ1-1; D uncertain. Looked up from germline, CDR1 is KGHSH and CDR2 is LQKENI. The CDR3 is 14 amino acids. V was clipped by 1 base and J by 4 bases, with 10 bases between them. CDR3 sequence: CASSPQEVGTEAFF. DNA for the CDR3: TGTGCCAGCTCACCACAGGAGGTGGGCACTGAAGCTTTCTTT.

The chain employs TRBV10-3 and TRBJ2-1, with TRBD1 identical over 9 bases. The CDR3 covers 14 residues. Germline CDR1 and CDR2: ENHRY and SYGVKD. The junction had 9 bases not matched to a gene; V was cut back by 6 bases and J by 9 bases. The chain's CDR3 is CAISPRTGVFEQFF. For the CDR3, the DNA is TGTGCCATCAGCCCCCGGACAGGGGTGTTTGAGCAGTTCTTC.

The chain combines TRBV4-3 with TRBJ1-2; D is perhaps TRBD1 (6 bases). V was clipped by 0 bases and J by 0 bases, with 17 bases between them. From germline, CDR1 is LGHNA and CDR2 YSLEER. The CDR3 totals 18 residues. The CDR3: CASSQDGGRADPNYGYTF. The CDR3 nucleotides are TGCGCCAGCAGCCAAGATGGGGGCAGGGCCGACCCTAACTATGGCTACACCTTC.

The J gene is TRBJ2-7, the V gene TRBV12-1; TRBD1, as called in the table, went unchecked against the DNA. TRBV12-1 is designated a pseudogene. This CDR3 contains 13 residues. The CDR3, as DNA: TGTGCCAGCAGCTTTTCCAGGGGAGACGAGCAGTACTTC. This gives the protein CASSFSRGDEQYF.

The chain joins TRBV7-2 to TRBJ1-2; TRBD1 is a possible D gene (6 bases). V was shortened by 0 bases and J by 1 base, with 12 bases between the two germline ends. Germline V gene sequence: CDR1 SGHTA, CDR2 FQGNSA. This CDR3 is 16 amino acids long. Written as DNA, the CDR3 is TGTGCCAGCAGCTTAGCACAGGGCCGATTTAACTATGGCTACACCTTC. Its protein product is CASSLAQGRFNYGYTF.

This chain uses TRBV28 with TRBJ2-7; TRBD1 agrees at 9 bases. The CDR3 sequence is 15 residues long. V trimming: 7 bases; J trimming: 7 bases; junction bases outside the gene matches: 14. Germline V gene lookup returns CDR1 MDHEN and CDR2 SYDVKM. CDR3 DNA sequence: TGTGCCAGCACCTTAACAGGGGGCAGGAGAGCGGAGCAGTACTTC. Protein sequence: CASTLTGGRRAEQYF.

The CDR3 sequence: CASSARETDTQYF. The CDR3 bases are TGTGCCAGCAGCGCCCGGGAGACAGATACGCAGTATTTT. The chain has TRBV7-9 and TRBJ2-3; TRBD2 is a possible D gene (6 bases). Trimming took 5 bases from V and 3 from J, leaving 9 bases between them. The CDR3 totals 13 residues. Germline-derived CDR1 and CDR2 are SEHNR and FQNEAQ (reference sequence).

The genes are TRBV12-3 or TRBV12-4 and TRBJ1-2; D gene ambiguous. V was cut by 8 bases and J by 1 base, with 5 bases left in between. The CDR3 loop spans 11 amino acids. CDR3 loop: CASHGNYGYTF. CDR3 nucleotides: TGTGCCAGCCACGGTAACTATGGCTACACCTTC.

The CDR3 reads CASSLTSGSYNEQFF. CDR3 in DNA: TGTGCCAGCAGCTTGACTAGCGGGTCGTACAATGAGCAGTTCTTC. The genes are TRBV5-4 and TRBJ2-1; TRBD2 aligns across 9 bases. This CDR3 region has 15 residues. Germline CDR1 is SGHNT and CDR2 is YYREEE (reference sequence). V trimming: 1 base; J trimming: 4 bases; junction bases outside the gene matches: 3.

V and J are TRBV7-3 and TRBJ1-4; 8 nucleotides agree with TRBD1. Germline CDR1 is SGHTA and CDR2 is FQGTGA. The J segment lost 8 bases and the V segment lost 5 bases, leaving 4 bases of the junction unmatched. The CDR3 has 13 residues. The CDR3 nucleotides are TGTGCCAGCAGCCGCGACAGGGGAGAAAAACTGTTTTTT. Its translation is CASSRDRGEKLFF.

The chain is built from TRBV11-3 and TRBJ2-5, with TRBD2 matching over 9 bases. CDR3 size: 17 residues. V lost 2 bases, J lost 2 bases, and 9 bases stayed unmatched. CDR1 SGHNT and CDR2 YENEEA come from the germline V gene. In DNA form, the CDR3 reads TGTGCCAGCAGCTTAAGGCGGGGGGGCCTTAGGCAAGAGACCCAGTACTTC. Encoded protein: CASSLRRGGLRQETQYF.

The chain links TRBV19 to TRBJ2-7; 11 nucleotides align to TRBD2. The CDR3 totals 16 residues. CDR1 and CDR2 from the germline V gene are LNHDA and SQIVND (reference sequence). J was trimmed by 2 bases and V by 5 bases; bases with no gene match: 8. The CDR3 sequence is CASSRRLAGNTYEQYF. The CDR3 DNA is TGTGCCAGTAGTCGGCGACTAGCGGGAAATACCTACGAGCAGTACTTC.

The chain uses TRBV18 and TRBJ1-2, with TRBD1 matching 8 bases. The CDR3 is 16 amino acids. Trimming cost V 0 bases and J 2 bases; bases outside gene matches: 5. CDR1 and CDR2 (germline): KGHSH, LQKENI. The CDR3 nucleotides are TGTGCCAGCTCACCACCCCTCGGACAGGGCAACTATGGCTACACCTTC. The encoded protein is CASSPPLGQGNYGYTF.

The chain has TRBV7-6 and TRBJ2-2; D gene ambiguous. The CDR3 spans 15 residues. V lost 2 bases and J lost 5, with 12 bases in between. Germline CDR1 SGHVS, CDR2 FNYEAQ. Here the CDR3 DNA reads TGTGCCAGCAGCTTAATCGGTTCCGAGACCGGGGAGCTGTTTTTT. Its protein is CASSLIGSETGELFF.

The chain joins TRBV5-1 to TRBJ2-5, with 7 bases that match TRBD1. The germline gives CDR1 SGHRS, CDR2 YFSETQ. V trimming: 0 bases; J trimming: 7 bases; junction bases outside the gene matches: 9. The CDR3 runs 15 residues. The CDR3 bases are TGCGCCAGCAGCTTGGCCGATGGGACAGAGGTGACCCAGTACTTC. This translates into CASSLADGTEVTQYF.

This clone has more than one count but fewer than ten. The chain is built from TRBV6-5 and TRBJ2-2; 7 bases align to TRBD1. The CDR3 contains 14 residues. V dropped 6 bases and J dropped 1; count of bases not matched to a gene: 2. The germline V gene encodes CDR1 MNHEY and CDR2 SVGAGI. The CDR3 nucleotides read TGTGCCAGCAGAAGACAGGGGAACACCGGGGAGCTGTTTTTT. Its translation: CASRRQGNTGELFF.

This chain connects TRBV27 to TRBJ1-2; TRBD1 is a possible D gene (6 bases). The CDR3 consists of 15 residues. Germline V gene lookup returns CDR1 MNHEY and CDR2 SMNVEV (reference sequence). With 6 bases removed from V and 4 bases from J, the gap between germline ends came to 18 bases. CDR3 loop: CASSDTGFLTYGYTF. CDR3 bases: TGTGCCAGCAGCGACACAGGGTTCCTGACCTATGGCTACACCTTC.

The chain has TRBV11-2 and TRBJ2-7; a weak D match, TRBD1 (6 bases). The germline CDR1 and CDR2 sequences are SGHAT and FQNNGV. The CDR3 is 14 amino acids. Trimming cost V 1 base and J 3 bases, with 10 bases left between them. The CDR3 nucleotides read TGTGCCAGCAGCTTAGGGCGGACAGTCTACGAGCAGTACTTC. This gives the protein CASSLGRTVYEQYF.

The genes are TRBV9 and TRBJ2-7; TRBD1 matches at 10 bases. The CDR3 length is 14 residues. With V trimmed by 5 bases and J by 2 bases, 4 bases remained unmatched. Germline V gene data show CDR1 as SGDLS and CDR2 as YYNGEE. The CDR3 coding sequence is TGTGCCAGCAGTGGGACAGGGGCGACCTACGAGCAGTACTTC. As protein: CASSGTGATYEQYF.

The chain uses TRBV7-9 and TRBJ2-1, with D perhaps matching TRBD1 (5 bases). Trimming stripped 2 bases from V and 11 bases from J, with 13 bases between. CDR1 is SEHNR, CDR2 FQNEAQ, per germline (reference sequence). The CDR3 consists of 13 residues. The CDR3 DNA is TGTGCCAGCAGCTTAATGGGGCAGCCTAAGCAGTTCTTC. It encodes CASSLMGQPKQFF.

V and J are TRBV7-6 and TRBJ1-5, with 7 bases lining up with TRBD1. V trimming: 5 bases; J trimming: 7 bases; junction bases outside the gene matches: 5. This CDR3 has 13 residues. The germline V gene has CDR1 SGHVS and CDR2 FNYEAQ. The CDR3 region has the DNA TGTGCCAGCAGCGAGAGACAGGGCCAGCCCCAGCATTTT. Translation gives CASSERQGQPQHF.

The gene calls are TRBV7-8 and TRBJ2-3; maybe TRBD1 (6 bases). The CDR3 is 12 residues long. The ends were cut back, 5 bases at V and 4 bases at J, with 7 bases in the middle. Germline CDR1 is SGHVS and CDR2 is FQNEAQ. The CDR3 protein is CASSHRADTQYF. In DNA, the CDR3 is TGTGCCAGCAGCCACAGGGCAGATACGCAGTATTTT. Drawing the rest from reference TRBV7-8 and TRBJ2-3, the complete variable domain is GAGVSQSPRYKVAKRGQDVALRCDPISGHVSLFWYQQALGQGPEFLTYFQNEAQLDKSGLPSDRFFAERPEGSVSTLKIQRTQQEDSAVYLCASSHRADTQYFGPGTRLTVL.

The rearrangement links TRBV20-1 to TRBJ1-2; TRBD1 matches at 9 bases. The V gene end was trimmed by 3 bases and the J gene end by 8 bases; junction bases not matched to a gene: 13. Germline CDR1 DFQATT, CDR2 SNEGSKA (reference sequence). This CDR3 region has 15 residues. The CDR3 loop is CSASVRDRVGWGYTF. The CDR3 nucleotides are TGCAGTGCTAGTGTACGGGACAGGGTCGGATGGGGCTACACCTTC.